The 17 T cell receptor beta chains reported below all come from one sample, sequenced in a study of shared clonotypes between healthy human individuals. Sequencing was performed with immunoSEQ multiplex PCR; in TCRdb, only in-frame clones are kept and a portion is missing. The top ten clones hold more than 0.35% of a sample with under 2.5 million clones, around 90% of them seen once. Sequenced: naive CD4+ T cells from PBMCs. Subset defined: CD45RA+ positively selected. The source of these receptors is a man between 18 and 29 years old in good health. Some clones in this sample may be carry-over from other donors' samples.

The gene calls are TRBV30 and TRBJ2-5; the D is unclear. This CDR3 contains 13 residues. The germline V and J ends were trimmed by 3 bases and 4 bases, with 12 bases remaining between them. The germline CDR1 and CDR2 sequences are GTSNPN and SVGIG (reference sequence). The CDR3 protein is CAWSRANGETQYF. The CDR3 DNA reads TGTGCCTGGAGCCGGGCCAACGGAGAGACCCAGTACTTC.

This chain links TRBV7-2 with TRBJ2-3; 9 bases align to TRBD2. Germline V gene data show CDR1 as SGHTA and CDR2 as FQGNSA. V dropped 4 bases and J dropped 6; count of bases not matched to a gene: 5. The CDR3 has 14 residues. The CDR3 is CASSSLAGWDTQYF. The CDR3 nucleotides read TGTGCCAGCAGCTCACTAGCGGGTTGGGATACGCAGTATTTT. Full variable domain (remainder filled in from reference TRBV7-2 and TRBJ2-3): GAGVSQSPSNKVTEKGKDVELRCDPISGHTALYWYRQSLGQGLEFLIYFQGNSAPDKSGLPSDRFSAERTGGSVSTLTIQRTQQEDSAVYLCASSSLAGWDTQYFGPGTRLTVL.

Comments on this clone: Other DNA sequences in the same sample also yield this CDR3. This chain connects TRBV10-3 to TRBJ2-5, with D perhaps matching TRBD1 (6 bases). Germline lookup yields CDR1 ENHRY and CDR2 SYGVKD. The CDR3 sequence is 11 residues long. V was pared by 6 bases and J by 4 bases, with 6 bases between. The CDR3 is CAIRGGETQYF. DNA for the CDR3: TGTGCCATCAGAGGGGGAGAGACCCAGTACTTC.

About this clone itself: This sample also contains other DNA sequences that code for the same CDR3. The chain is built from TRBV28 and TRBJ2-2; D ambiguous. The V end lost 1 base, the J end lost 6 bases, and 6 bases lay between the germline ends. The CDR3 sequence is 13 residues long. The germline V gene has CDR1 MDHEN and CDR2 SYDVKM. Here the CDR3 DNA reads TGTGCCAGCAGTTTATCAGGTCCCGGGGAGCTGTTTTTT. Its protein is CASSLSGPGELFF.

The chain has TRBV5-5 and TRBJ1-2, with D perhaps TRBD1 (6 bases). This CDR3 has 14 residues. Germline V CDR1 and CDR2: SGHKS, YYEKEE (reference sequence). V lost 1 base and J lost 5, with 12 bases in between. The CDR3 here is CASSLSGVEYGYTF. The CDR3 DNA sequence: TGTGCCAGCAGCTTGTCAGGGGTCGAGTATGGCTACACCTTC.

The chain has TRBV6-1 and TRBJ2-7, with TRBD1 matching 9 bases. CDR3 length: 15 residues. Germline loops: CDR1 MNHNS, CDR2 SASEGT. The ends lost 3 bases at V and 7 bases at J; junction bases unmatched: 10. The chain's CDR3 is CASSEDRGKGREQYF. CDR3 nucleotides: TGTGCCAGCAGTGAGGACAGGGGAAAGGGCAGAGAGCAGTACTTC.

This chain connects TRBV5-4 to TRBJ2-6; no firm D call. The ends were cut back, 4 bases at V and 0 bases at J, with 5 bases in the middle. CDR1 and CDR2 from the germline V gene are SGHNT and YYREEE (reference sequence). This CDR3 is 14 amino acids long. The CDR3 nucleotides read TGTGCCAGCAGCCCCATCTCTGGGGCCAACGTCCTGACTTTC. Amino acid sequence: CASSPISGANVLTF.

The genes are TRBV7-2 and TRBJ1-2; D perhaps matches TRBD1 (6 bases). Between the trimmed V and J ends, which lost 5 bases and 0 bases, there was a span of 13 bases. The CDR3 is made up of 15 amino acids. The germline CDR1 and CDR2 sequences are SGHTA and FQGNSA. The CDR3 spells CASSTGWGANYGYTF. The CDR3 nucleotides read TGTGCCAGCAGCACAGGGTGGGGCGCTAACTATGGCTACACCTTC.

Details on this clone: The sample carries other DNA sequences with the same CDR3. CDR3 residues: CASSPQGTGELFF. DNA of the CDR3: TGTGCCAGCTCACCCCAGGGGACCGGGGAGCTGTTTTTT. The chain is built from TRBV18 and TRBJ2-2, with TRBD1 as a possible D gene (6 bases). Germline V gene sequence: CDR1 KGHSH, CDR2 LQKENI. The V gene lost 3 bases and the J gene lost 5 bases, with 7 bases spanning the gap. This CDR3 is built from 13 residues.

This sequence joins TRBV27 and TRBJ1-2; D gene ambiguous. Deletions cut 6 bases from V and 8 bases from J, with 10 bases between. CDR1 is MNHEY, CDR2 SMNVEV, per germline (reference sequence). The CDR3 covers 11 residues. For the CDR3, the DNA is TGTGCCAGCAGAACCCCGAGCGGCTACACCTTC. Protein product: CASRTPSGYTF.

The V and J genes are TRBV4-1 and TRBJ1-2, with D maybe TRBD1 (5 bases). The length of the CDR3 is 15 residues. Germline assignment: CDR1 MGHRA and CDR2 YSYEKL. V gave up 4 bases and J gave up 7 bases, with 19 bases separating them. The CDR3 loop is CASSLGSGQLTGYTF. CDR3 in DNA: TGCGCCAGCAGCCTGGGGTCCGGACAACTAACTGGCTACACCTTC.

The sample holds one count of this clone. The identical CDR3 is also encoded by other nucleotide sequences in the sample. This chain joins TRBV5-1 and TRBJ1-4, with unresolved D. Per the germline V gene, CDR1 is SGHRS and CDR2 is YFSETQ. V gave up 0 bases and J gave up 5 bases, with 5 bases separating them. The CDR3 consists of 13 residues. The CDR3 protein is CASSLGPNEKLFF. As DNA, the CDR3 is TGCGCCAGCAGCTTGGGGCCCAATGAAAAACTGTTTTTT.

The chain recombines TRBV5-4 with TRBJ2-2; 14 bases line up with TRBD2. The CDR3 has 16 residues. V trimming: 4 bases; J trimming: 4 bases; junction bases outside the gene matches: 3. The V gene's germline CDR1 is SGHNT and CDR2 YYREEE (reference sequence). CDR3 region: CASSGGLAGATGELFF. CDR3 nucleotides: TGTGCCAGCAGCGGGGGACTAGCGGGAGCCACCGGGGAGCTGTTTTTT.

J is TRBJ2-2 and V is TRBV5-4; the D gene could be TRBD1 or TRBD2 (5 bases each). V shed 4 bases and J shed 3 bases, with 10 bases lying between them. Looked up from germline, CDR1 is SGHNT and CDR2 is YYREEE (reference sequence). This CDR3 has 14 residues. The CDR3, as DNA: TGTGCCAGCAGCCGGGGCCGGGACACCGGGGAGCTGTTTTTT. Translated, it gives CASSRGRDTGELFF.

V is TRBV5-1 and J is TRBJ1-1, with TRBD1 identical over 7 bases. The trim removed 7 bases at V and 7 bases at J, leaving 10 bases unmatched. Germline lookup yields CDR1 SGHRS and CDR2 YFSETQ. This CDR3 comprises 13 residues. The CDR3 bases are TGCGCCAGCGGTAAAGGCAGGGGGGATGAAGCTTTCTTT. This sequence encodes CASGKGRGDEAFF.

The chain links TRBV7-2 to TRBJ2-5, with 10 bases aligning to TRBD2. Losses at the gene ends were 5 bases for V and 11 bases for J; bases not matched to a gene: 14. In germline, CDR1 is SGHTA, CDR2 FQGNSA. The CDR3 has 15 residues. For the CDR3, the DNA is TGTGCCAGCAGCCCGCCTAGCGGGAGAATTTGGGAGCAGTACTTC. As protein: CASSPPSGRIWEQYF.

The J gene is TRBJ2-1, the V gene TRBV14; TRBD2 might be the D (6 bases). This CDR3 is 16 amino acids long. The V end was cut by 4 bases, the J end by 0 bases, with 13 bases between. The germline V gene encodes CDR1 SGHDN and CDR2 FVKESK. The CDR3 nucleotides are TGTGCCAGCAGCCTTCTAGCGCCTAGCTCCTACAATGAGCAGTTCTTC. It encodes CASSLLAPSSYNEQFF. Looking up the rest from reference TRBV14 and TRBJ2-1 gives the full variable domain: EAGVTQFPSHSVIEKGQTVTLRCDPISGHDNLYWYRRVMGKEIKFLLHFVKESKQDESGMPNNRFLAERTGGTYSTLKVQPAELEDSGVYFCASSLLAPSSYNEQFFGPGTRLTVL.